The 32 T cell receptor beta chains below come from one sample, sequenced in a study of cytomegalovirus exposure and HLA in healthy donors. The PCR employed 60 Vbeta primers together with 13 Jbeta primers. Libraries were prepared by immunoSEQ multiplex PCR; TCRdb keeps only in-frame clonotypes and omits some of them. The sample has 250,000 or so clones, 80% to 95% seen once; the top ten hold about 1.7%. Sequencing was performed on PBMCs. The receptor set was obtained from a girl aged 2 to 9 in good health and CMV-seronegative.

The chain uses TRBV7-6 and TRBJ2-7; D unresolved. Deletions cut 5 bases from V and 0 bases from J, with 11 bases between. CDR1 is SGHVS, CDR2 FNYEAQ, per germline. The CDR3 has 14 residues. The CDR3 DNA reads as TGTGCCAGCAGCCCTTTTTCGAGCTCCTACGAGCAGTACTTC. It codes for CASSPFSSSYEQYF.

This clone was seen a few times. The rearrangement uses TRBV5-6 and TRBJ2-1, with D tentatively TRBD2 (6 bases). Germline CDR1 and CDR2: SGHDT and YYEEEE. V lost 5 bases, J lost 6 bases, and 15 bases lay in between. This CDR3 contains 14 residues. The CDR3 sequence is CASRFRGSGNEQFF. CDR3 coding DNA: TGTGCCAGCAGATTTCGGGGTAGCGGCAATGAGCAGTTCTTC.

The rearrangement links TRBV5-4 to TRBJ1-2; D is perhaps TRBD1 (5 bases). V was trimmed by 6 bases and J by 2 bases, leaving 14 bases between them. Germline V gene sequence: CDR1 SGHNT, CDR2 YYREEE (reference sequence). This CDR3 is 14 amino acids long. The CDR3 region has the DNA TGTGCCAGCACCCCAACGGGGGTGAACTATGGCTACACCTTC. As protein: CASTPTGVNYGYTF.

Here the CDR3 DNA reads TGTGCCAGTAGTACCGGACAGGTCCTGTATCAGCCCCAGCATTTT. Residues: CASSTGQVLYQPQHF. The V and J genes are TRBV19 and TRBJ1-5; 7 nucleotides line up with TRBD1. V lost 4 bases, J lost 5 bases, and 8 bases stayed unmatched. The CDR3 length is 15 residues. The germline CDR1 and CDR2 sequences are LNHDA and SQIVND (reference sequence). The whole variable domain, remainder taken from reference TRBV19 and TRBJ1-5, is DGGITQSPKYLFRKEGQNVTLSCEQNLNHDAMYWYRQDPGQGLRLIYYSQIVNDFQKGDIAEGYSVSREKKESFPLTVTSAQKNPTAFYLCASSTGQVLYQPQHFGDGTRLSIL.

CDR3 loop: CASSLAGRQETQYF. As DNA, the CDR3 is TGTGCCAGCAGCTTAGCGGGTCGGCAAGAGACCCAGTACTTC. The chain links TRBV13 to TRBJ2-5; no clear D. The CDR3 loop spans 14 amino acids. Looked up from germline, CDR1 is PRHDT and CDR2 is FYEKMQ (reference sequence). V was pared by 1 base and J by 2 bases, with 8 bases between.

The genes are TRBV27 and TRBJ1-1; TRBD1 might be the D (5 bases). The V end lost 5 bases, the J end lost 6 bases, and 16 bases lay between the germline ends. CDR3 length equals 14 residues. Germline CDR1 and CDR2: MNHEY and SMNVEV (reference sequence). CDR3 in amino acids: CASSPGGGGSEAFF. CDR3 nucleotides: TGTGCCAGCAGTCCCGGCGGGGGAGGGTCTGAAGCTTTCTTT.

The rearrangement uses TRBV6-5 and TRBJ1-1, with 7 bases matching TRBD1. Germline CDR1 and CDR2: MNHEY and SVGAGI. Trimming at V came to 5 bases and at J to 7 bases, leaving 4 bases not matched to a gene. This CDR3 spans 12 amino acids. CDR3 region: CASSRDRYEAFF. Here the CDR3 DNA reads TGTGCCAGCAGTCGGGACAGATATGAAGCTTTCTTT.

This CDR3 reads CASTLELRDFSYNEQFF. In nucleotides, the CDR3 is TGCGCCAGCACCCTCGAACTCCGGGACTTCTCCTACAATGAGCAGTTCTTC. The chain joins TRBV5-1 to TRBJ2-1; the D gene is possibly TRBD2 (6 bases). Germline lookup yields CDR1 SGHRS and CDR2 YFSETQ. Deletions cut 6 bases from V and 0 bases from J, with 19 bases between. This CDR3 region has 17 residues.

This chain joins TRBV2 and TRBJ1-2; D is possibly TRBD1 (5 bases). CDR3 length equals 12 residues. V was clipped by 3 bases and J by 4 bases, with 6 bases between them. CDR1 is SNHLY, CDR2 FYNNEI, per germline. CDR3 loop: CASSDDSYGYTF. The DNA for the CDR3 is TGTGCCAGCAGTGACGACAGCTATGGCTACACCTTC.

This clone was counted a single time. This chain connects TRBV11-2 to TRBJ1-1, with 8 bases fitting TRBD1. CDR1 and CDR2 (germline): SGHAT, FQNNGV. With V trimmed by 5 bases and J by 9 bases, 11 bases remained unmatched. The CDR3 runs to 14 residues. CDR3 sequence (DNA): TGTGCCAGCAGCCCCGACCTAGGACAGGGAAAAGCTTTCTTT. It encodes CASSPDLGQGKAFF.

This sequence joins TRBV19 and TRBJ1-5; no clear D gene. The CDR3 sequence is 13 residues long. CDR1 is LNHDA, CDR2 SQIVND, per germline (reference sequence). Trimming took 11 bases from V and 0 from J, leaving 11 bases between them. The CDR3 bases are TGTGCCTCCAGGCGAAATAGCAATCAGCCCCAGCATTTT. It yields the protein CASRRNSNQPQHF.

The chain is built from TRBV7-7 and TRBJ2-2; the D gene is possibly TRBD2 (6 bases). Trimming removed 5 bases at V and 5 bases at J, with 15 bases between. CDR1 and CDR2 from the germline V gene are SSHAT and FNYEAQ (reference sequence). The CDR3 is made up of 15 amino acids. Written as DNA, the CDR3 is TGTGCCAGCAGCCCCAGGAGGGCGCGTACCGGGGAGCTGTTTTTT. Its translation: CASSPRRARTGELFF.

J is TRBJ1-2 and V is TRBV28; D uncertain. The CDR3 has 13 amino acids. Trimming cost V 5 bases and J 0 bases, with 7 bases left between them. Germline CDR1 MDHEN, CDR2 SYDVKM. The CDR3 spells CASSPQPNYGYTF. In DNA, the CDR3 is TGTGCCAGCAGTCCACAGCCTAACTATGGCTACACCTTC.

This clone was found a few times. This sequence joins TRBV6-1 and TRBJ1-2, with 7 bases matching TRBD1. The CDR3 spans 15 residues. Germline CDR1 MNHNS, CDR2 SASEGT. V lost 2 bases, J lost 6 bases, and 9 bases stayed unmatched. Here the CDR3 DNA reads TGTGCCAGCAGTGAACCACGGGACAGTCGACATGGCTACACCTTC. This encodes CASSEPRDSRHGYTF.

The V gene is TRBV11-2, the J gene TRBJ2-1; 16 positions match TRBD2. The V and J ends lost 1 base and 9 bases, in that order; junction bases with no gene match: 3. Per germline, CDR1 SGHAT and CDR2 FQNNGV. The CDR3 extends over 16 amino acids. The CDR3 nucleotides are TGTGCCAGCAGCTTAGGCGGGACTAGCGGGAGGGTTGAGCAGTTCTTC. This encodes CASSLGGTSGRVEQFF.

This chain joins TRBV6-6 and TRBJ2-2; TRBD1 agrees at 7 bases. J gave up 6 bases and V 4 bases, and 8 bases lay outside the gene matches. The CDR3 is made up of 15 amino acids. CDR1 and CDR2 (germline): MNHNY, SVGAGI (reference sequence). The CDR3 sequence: CASSSIGGAAGELFF. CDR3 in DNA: TGTGCCAGCAGTTCTATAGGGGGCGCGGCCGGGGAGCTGTTTTTT.

The CDR3 nucleotides read TGTGCTTCCCGCATGCCACCACTAGCGGGCTACGAGCAGTACTTC. Amino acid sequence: CASRMPPLAGYEQYF. The gene calls are TRBV27 and TRBJ2-7, with 9 positions matching TRBD2. CDR1 and CDR2 from the germline V gene are MNHEY and SMNVEV (reference sequence). This CDR3 is built from 15 residues.

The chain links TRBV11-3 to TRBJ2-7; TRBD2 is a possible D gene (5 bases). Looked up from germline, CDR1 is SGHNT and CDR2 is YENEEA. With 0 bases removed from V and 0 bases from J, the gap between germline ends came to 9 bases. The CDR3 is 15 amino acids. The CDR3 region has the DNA TGTGCCAGCAGCTTAGATTGGGGAGACTCCTACGAGCAGTACTTC. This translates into CASSLDWGDSYEQYF. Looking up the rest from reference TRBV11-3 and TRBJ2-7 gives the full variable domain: EAGVVQSPRYKIIEKKQPVAFWCNPISGHNTLYWYLQNLGQGPELLIRYENEEAVDDSQLPKDRFSAERLKGVDSTLKIQPAELGDSAVYLCASSLDWGDSYEQYFGPGTRLTVT.

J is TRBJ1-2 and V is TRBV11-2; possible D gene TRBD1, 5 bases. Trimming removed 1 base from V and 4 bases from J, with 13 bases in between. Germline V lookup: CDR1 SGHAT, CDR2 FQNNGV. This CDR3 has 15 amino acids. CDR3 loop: CASSLAYGTPYGYTF. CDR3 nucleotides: TGTGCCAGCAGCTTAGCCTACGGGACTCCCTATGGCTACACCTTC.

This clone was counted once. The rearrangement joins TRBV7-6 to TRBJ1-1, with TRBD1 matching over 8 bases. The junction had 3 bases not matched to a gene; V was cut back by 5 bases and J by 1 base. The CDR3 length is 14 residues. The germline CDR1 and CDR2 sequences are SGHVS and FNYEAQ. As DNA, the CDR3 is TGTGCCAGCAGCCAGGGGGCGAGGAACACTGAAGCTTTCTTT. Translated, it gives CASSQGARNTEAFF.

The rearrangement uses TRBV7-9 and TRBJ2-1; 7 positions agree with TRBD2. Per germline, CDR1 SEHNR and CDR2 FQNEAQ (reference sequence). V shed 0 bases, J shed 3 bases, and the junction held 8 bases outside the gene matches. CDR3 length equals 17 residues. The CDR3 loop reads CASSLAWEAGVYNEQFF. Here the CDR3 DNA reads TGTGCCAGCAGCTTAGCTTGGGAGGCGGGAGTCTACAATGAGCAGTTCTTC.

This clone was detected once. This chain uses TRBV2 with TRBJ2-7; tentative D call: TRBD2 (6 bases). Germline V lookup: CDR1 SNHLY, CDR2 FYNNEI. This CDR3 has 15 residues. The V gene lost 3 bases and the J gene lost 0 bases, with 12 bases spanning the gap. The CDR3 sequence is CASSEEGWSSYEQYF. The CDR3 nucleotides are TGTGCCAGCAGTGAGGAGGGATGGAGCTCCTACGAGCAGTACTTC.

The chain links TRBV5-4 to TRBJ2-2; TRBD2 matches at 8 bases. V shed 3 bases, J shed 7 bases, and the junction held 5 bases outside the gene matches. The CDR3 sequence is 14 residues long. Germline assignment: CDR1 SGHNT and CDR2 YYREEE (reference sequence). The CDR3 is CASSSTGGIGELFF. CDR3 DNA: TGTGCCAGCAGCTCGACGGGAGGGATCGGGGAGCTGTTTTTT.

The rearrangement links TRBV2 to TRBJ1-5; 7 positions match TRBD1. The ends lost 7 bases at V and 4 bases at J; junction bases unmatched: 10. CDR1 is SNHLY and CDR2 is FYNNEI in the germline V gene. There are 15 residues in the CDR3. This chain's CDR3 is CASTFGTEGNQPQHF. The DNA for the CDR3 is TGTGCCAGCACCTTCGGGACAGAAGGGAATCAGCCCCAGCATTTT.

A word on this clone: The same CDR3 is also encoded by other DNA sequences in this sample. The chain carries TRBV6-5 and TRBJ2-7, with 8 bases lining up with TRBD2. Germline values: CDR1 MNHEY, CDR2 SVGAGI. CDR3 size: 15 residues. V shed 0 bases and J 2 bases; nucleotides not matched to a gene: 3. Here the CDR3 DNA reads TGTGCCAGCAGTTACTCGGCGGGGGGACCCTACGAGCAGTACTTC. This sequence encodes CASSYSAGGPYEQYF.

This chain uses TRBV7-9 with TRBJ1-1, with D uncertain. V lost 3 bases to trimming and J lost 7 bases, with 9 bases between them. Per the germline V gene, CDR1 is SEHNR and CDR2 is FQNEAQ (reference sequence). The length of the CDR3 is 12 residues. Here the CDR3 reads CASSFVSYEAFF. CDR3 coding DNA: TGTGCCAGCAGCTTTGTGAGTTATGAAGCTTTCTTT. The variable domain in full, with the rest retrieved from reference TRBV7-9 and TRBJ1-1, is DTGVSQNPRHKITKRGQNVTFRCDPISEHNRLYWYRQTLGQGPEFLTYFQNEAQLEKSRLLSDRFSAERPKGSFSTLEIQRTEQGDSAMYLCASSFVSYEAFFGQGTRLTVV.

This CDR3 reads CAISGPGLAESSYNEQFF. Here the CDR3 DNA reads TGTGCCATCTCGGGGCCTGGACTAGCCGAAAGCTCCTACAATGAGCAGTTCTTC. V gene TRBV4-2 combines with J gene TRBJ2-1; 8 bases line up with TRBD2. The CDR3 sequence is 18 residues long. Trimming took 10 bases from V and 0 from J; bases not matched to a gene: 17. The germline V gene has CDR1 LGHNA and CDR2 YNFKEQ.

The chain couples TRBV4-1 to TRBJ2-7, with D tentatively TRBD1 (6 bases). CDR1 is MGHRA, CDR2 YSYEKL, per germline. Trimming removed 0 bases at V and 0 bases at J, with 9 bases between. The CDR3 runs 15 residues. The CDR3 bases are TGCGCCAGCAGCCAAGATCGACAGGCCTCCTACGAGCAGTACTTC. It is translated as CASSQDRQASYEQYF.

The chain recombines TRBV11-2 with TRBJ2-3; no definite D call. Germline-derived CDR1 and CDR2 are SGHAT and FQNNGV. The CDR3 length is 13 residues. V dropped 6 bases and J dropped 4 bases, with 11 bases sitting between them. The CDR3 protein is CASSFSTPDTQYF. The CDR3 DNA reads TGTGCCAGCAGTTTCTCGACTCCAGATACGCAGTATTTT.

As DNA, the CDR3 is TGTGCCAGCAGCTTATGGACGGCTAGCGGGGTCACAGATACGCAGTATTTT. Encoded protein: CASSLWTASGVTDTQYF. The J gene is TRBJ2-3, the V gene TRBV13; the match to TRBD2 covers 9 bases. The CDR3 extends over 17 amino acids. Germline V gene sequence: CDR1 PRHDT, CDR2 FYEKMQ (reference sequence). V was pared by 2 bases and J by 2 bases, with 8 bases of the junction left unmatched.

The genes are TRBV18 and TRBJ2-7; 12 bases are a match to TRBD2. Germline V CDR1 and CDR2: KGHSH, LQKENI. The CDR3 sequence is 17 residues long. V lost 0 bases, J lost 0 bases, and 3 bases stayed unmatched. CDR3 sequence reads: CASSPPRLAGASYEQYF. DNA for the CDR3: TGTGCCAGCTCACCACCTCGACTAGCGGGAGCCTCCTACGAGCAGTACTTC.

The CDR3 nucleotides read TGTGCCCTACCGTTGGAGGGGGCGCGAGGCTACACCTTC. The encoded protein is CALPLEGARGYTF. V gene TRBV2 combines with J gene TRBJ1-2; 7 positions match TRBD1. Germline V gene lookup returns CDR1 SNHLY and CDR2 FYNNEI. This CDR3 region has 13 residues. V lost 11 bases to trimming and J lost 8 bases; unmatched junction nucleotides: 14.